This TCR beta chain was captured in a study of cytomegalovirus exposure and HLA in healthy donors. Findings of the study overall: In vitro confirmation showed three CMV-associated chains to be CMV antigen specific. First-cohort TCR clusters tended to co-occur in the 90 to 150 validation repertoires, a later analysis found.

Losses at the gene ends were 5 bases for V and 0 bases for J; bases not matched to a gene: 3. Germline V lookup: CDR1 SGHAT, CDR2 FQNNGV. The CDR3 spans 16 residues. Sequenced by immunoSEQ multiplex PCR; TCRdb stores in-frame clones only, minus some. The repertoire holds around 160,000 clones, about 89% seen once, with roughly 3% in the top ten. Turning to this clone: Its cognate antigen is unknown.

The chain uses TRBV11-2 and TRBJ2-2, with 10 bases that match TRBD2. The sample consisted of PBMCs. This clonotype was sampled from a woman under 30 in good health and CMV-seropositive. CDR3 sequence: CASSPTSGANTGELFF. The CDR3, as DNA: TGTGCCAGCAGCCCTACTAGCGGGGCGAACACCGGGGAGCTGTTTTTT.